Below, 18 T cell receptor beta chains from the same sample are listed, as sequenced in a study of T and B cells in COVID-19 patients. Blood genomic DNA input for TRB amplification was about 220-500 ng. Multiplex PCR with BIOMED2 TRB-A/B primer pools amplified TRB rearrangements. Using its own MiXCR run on the multiplex PCR reads, TCRdb lists one record per CDR3 protein. The data hold approximately 17,000 distinct CDR3 sequences, with roughly 29% observed a single time. The source material was blood. These receptors all stem from a human donor who had recovered from COVID-19.

This clonotype was counted only a few times. The chain combines TRBV6-4 with TRBJ2-3; D perhaps matches TRBD2 (5 bases). Germline lookup yields CDR1 MRHNA and CDR2 SNTAGT. With 5 bases removed from V and 0 bases from J, the gap between germline ends came to 9 bases. The CDR3 extends over 14 amino acids. CDR3 in amino acids: CASSRDTSTDTQYF. The DNA for the CDR3 is TGTGCCAGCAGTCGGGATACTAGCACAGATACGCAGTATTTT.

This clonotype was detected many times. This CDR3 reads CASSQRQGGYTF. As DNA, the CDR3 is TGTGCCAGCAGTCAGAGACAAGGAGGCTACACCTTC. J is TRBJ1-2 and V is TRBV27; D not certain. Germline V gene lookup returns CDR1 MNHEY and CDR2 SMNVEV (reference sequence). CDR3 size: 12 residues. Trimming shortened V by 5 bases and J by 8 bases, and 12 bases separated the two germline ends.

A few counts support this clonotype. The CDR3 region has the DNA TGTGCCAGCAGTCCACCCCTGTCGCCGAGGTCCGGCGGGTACGAGCAGTACTTC. Its translation: CASSPPLSPRSGGYEQYF. V is TRBV6-5 and J is TRBJ2-7, with D perhaps matching TRBD2 (5 bases). Germline CDR1 MNHEY, CDR2 SVGAGI. This CDR3 has 18 amino acids. Deletions cut 5 bases from V and 4 bases from J, with 27 bases between.

The chain combines TRBV6-1 with TRBJ1-3; possibly TRBD1 for D (6 bases). V lost 11 bases, J lost 0 bases, and 14 bases lay in between. This CDR3 contains 14 residues. The germline CDR1 and CDR2 sequences are MNHNS and SASEGT. CDR3 sequence reads: CAVTGITSGNTIYF. As DNA, the CDR3 is TGTGCCGTAACAGGGATAACCTCTGGAAACACCATATATTTT.

There are a few counts of this clonotype. The rearrangement joins TRBV12-3 or TRBV12-4 to TRBJ1-5, with D maybe TRBD1 (6 bases). The V gene lost 7 bases and the J gene lost 6 bases, with 16 bases spanning the gap. The length of the CDR3 is 14 residues. The CDR3 bases are TGTGCCAGCAACGTAGGGGGGGCCGGTCAGCCCCAGCATTTT. This sequence encodes CASNVGGAGQPQHF.

By sample fraction, this clonotype is large. The chain couples TRBV6-5 to TRBJ2-7, with 8 bases aligning to TRBD1. Trimming cost V 2 bases and J 3 bases; bases outside gene matches: 0. Germline V gene lookup returns CDR1 MNHEY and CDR2 SVGAGI. The CDR3 has 13 amino acids. The CDR3 sequence is CASSYGTGYEQYF. The CDR3 region has the DNA TGTGCCAGCAGTTACGGGACAGGCTACGAGCAGTACTTC.

This chain joins TRBV6-5 and TRBJ1-6; the D gene is possibly TRBD1 (5 bases). Per the germline V gene, CDR1 is MNHEY and CDR2 is SVGAGI. This CDR3 has 17 residues. Trimming cost V 6 bases and J 5 bases, with 20 bases left between them. CDR3 nucleotides: TGTGCCAGCAGAAGCCGGGGACCAAACCAAAATAATTCACCCCTCCACTTT. It yields the protein CASRSRGPNQNNSPLHF.

The rearrangement joins TRBV11-2 to TRBJ2-5; weak D call: TRBD1 (5 bases). V was pared by 3 bases and J by 4 bases, with 15 bases between. The germline CDR1 and CDR2 sequences are SGHAT and FQNNGV. CDR3 length: 15 amino acids. CDR3 region: CASSFDTGARETQYF. The CDR3 DNA sequence: TGTGCCAGCAGCTTTGACACAGGCGCCCGAGAGACCCAGTACTTC.

This clonotype was counted only a few times. The CDR3, as DNA: TGTGCCAGCAGTTACCAGGGGGGCGCGAGCTATGGCTACACCTTC. Its protein is CASSYQGGASYGYTF. The rearrangement uses TRBV6-5 and TRBJ1-2; 7 nucleotides line up with TRBD1. CDR3 length: 15 amino acids. Germline CDR1 reads MNHEY; CDR2 reads SVGAGI. The trim removed 2 bases at V and 4 bases at J, leaving 7 bases unmatched.

This chain joins TRBV29-1 and TRBJ2-5, with 9 nucleotides matching TRBD2. The CDR3 is 15 residues long. V was clipped by 6 bases and J by 3 bases; unmatched bases: 11. CDR1 is SQVTM and CDR2 is ANQGSEA in the germline V gene. The CDR3 here is CSVALAGTEEETQYF. CDR3 DNA sequence: TGCAGCGTGGCACTAGCGGGCACAGAGGAAGAGACCCAGTACTTC.

The rearrangement joins TRBV30 to TRBJ1-2, with unresolved D. V gave up 8 bases and J gave up 4 bases, with 20 bases separating them. The CDR3 consists of 14 residues. The germline gives CDR1 GTSNPN, CDR2 SVGIG (reference sequence). Here the CDR3 reads CATTPRDSAYGYTF. The CDR3 DNA follows: TGTGCCACCACCCCGAGAGACTCAGCCTATGGCTACACCTTC.

The chain links TRBV18 to TRBJ1-2; 8 bases map to TRBD1. V lost 0 bases, J lost 1 base, and 1 base stayed unmatched. Per the germline V gene, CDR1 is KGHSH and CDR2 is LQKENI. CDR3 size: 15 residues. This CDR3 is CASSPPTGGNYGYTF. The CDR3 coding sequence is TGTGCCAGCTCACCACCCACAGGGGGTAACTATGGCTACACCTTC.

This sequence joins TRBV18 and TRBJ2-7, with 9 bases matching TRBD1. CDR3 length equals 14 residues. V shed 2 bases and J 5 bases; nucleotides not matched to a gene: 4. Germline V gene sequence: CDR1 KGHSH, CDR2 LQKENI. Here the CDR3 DNA reads TGTGCCAGCTCACCAACAGGGGGCGGGAACGAGCAGTACTTC. It yields the protein CASSPTGGGNEQYF.

The chain uses TRBV5-4 and TRBJ1-2, with D possibly being TRBD1 (6 bases). V shed 4 bases and J shed 4 bases, with 14 bases lying between them. Germline CDR1 is SGHNT and CDR2 is YYREEE (reference sequence). The CDR3 runs 14 residues. CDR3 in amino acids: CASSPLQGGYGYTF. CDR3 nucleotide sequence: TGTGCCAGCAGCCCACTACAGGGTGGCTATGGCTACACCTTC.

By sample fraction, this clonotype is medium-sized (0.01 to 0.1%). The chain joins TRBV15 to TRBJ2-1, with D possibly matching TRBD2 (6 bases). Trimming shortened V by 0 bases and J by 5 bases, and 8 bases separated the two germline ends. The germline V gene has CDR1 LNHNV and CDR2 YYDKDF (reference sequence). This CDR3 comprises 14 residues. The CDR3 reads CATSRDGGNNEQFF. In DNA form, the CDR3 reads TGTGCCACCAGCAGAGATGGAGGGAACAATGAGCAGTTCTTC.

This clonotype was seen many times. The chain carries TRBV19 and TRBJ1-2; no definite D call. V lost 0 bases, J lost 0 bases, and 11 bases lay in between. Germline lookup yields CDR1 LNHDA and CDR2 SQIVND (reference sequence). This CDR3 contains 16 residues. The CDR3 DNA is TGTGCCAGTAGTATAGATGGCAGGCGGACTAACTATGGCTACACCTTC. Translated: CASSIDGRRTNYGYTF.

The chain is built from TRBV19 and TRBJ1-1; D possibly corresponds to TRBD1 (6 bases). CDR3 length: 17 residues. Germline values: CDR1 LNHDA, CDR2 SQIVND (reference sequence). Trimming stripped 1 base from V and 0 bases from J, with 15 bases between. In DNA, the CDR3 is TGTGCCAGTAGTATAGGAGGGGGGCAGGGCCTGAACACTGAAGCTTTCTTT. This codes for CASSIGGGQGLNTEAFF.

By sample fraction, this clonotype is medium-sized (0.01 to 0.1%). This chain uses TRBV6-5 with TRBJ2-7, with D perhaps matching TRBD1 (5 bases). Deletions cut 2 bases from V and 2 bases from J, with 10 bases between. This CDR3 is 14 amino acids long. The V gene's germline CDR1 is MNHEY and CDR2 SVGAGI. CDR3 DNA sequence: TGTGCCAGCAGTTACGATTCAGGGACCTACGAGCAGTACTTC. Translated: CASSYDSGTYEQYF.